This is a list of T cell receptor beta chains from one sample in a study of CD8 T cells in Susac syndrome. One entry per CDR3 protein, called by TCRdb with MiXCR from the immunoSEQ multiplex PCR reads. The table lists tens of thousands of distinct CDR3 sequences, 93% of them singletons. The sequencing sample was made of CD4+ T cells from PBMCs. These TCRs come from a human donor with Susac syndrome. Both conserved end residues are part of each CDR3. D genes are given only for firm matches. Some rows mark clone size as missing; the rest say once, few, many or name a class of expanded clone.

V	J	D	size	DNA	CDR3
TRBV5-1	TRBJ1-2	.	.	TGCGCCAGCAGCTTGGAAGGGCGGTCTAACTATGGCTACACCTTC	CASSLEGRSNYGYTF
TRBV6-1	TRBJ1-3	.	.	TGTGCCATCAGAGGTGACAGCTCTGGAAACACCATATATTTT	CAIRGDSSGNTIYF
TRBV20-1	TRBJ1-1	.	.	TGCAGTGCTAGAGTGGGACGCCCGATTACTGAAGCTTTCTTT	CSARVGRPITEAFF
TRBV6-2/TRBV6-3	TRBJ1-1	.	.	TGTGCCAGCAGTCAGATCCTGATGGCTTTCTTT	CASSQILMAFF
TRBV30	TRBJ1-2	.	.	TGTGCCTGGACAGTAAGGGCCTCCTATGGCTACACCTTC	CAWTVRASYGYTF
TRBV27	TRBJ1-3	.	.	TGTGCCAGCAGTTTGGGAGGTACTGGAAACACCATATATTTT	CASSLGGTGNTIYF
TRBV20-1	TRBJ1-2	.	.	TGCAGTGCTAGAGTGAGGGACGCCAAGACCTATGGCTACACCTTC	CSARVRDAKTYGYTF
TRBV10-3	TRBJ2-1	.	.	TGTGCCACTTCACAGGATGCTGAGCAGTTCTTC	CATSQDAEQFF
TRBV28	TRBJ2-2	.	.	TGTGCCAGCAGTCAGACGGACCGAGCGAACACCAGGGAGCTGTTTTTT	CASSQTDRANTRELFF
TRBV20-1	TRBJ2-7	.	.	TGCAGTGCTAGTGTGACGGAGGCAGACAACGAGCAGTACTTC	CSASVTEADNEQYF
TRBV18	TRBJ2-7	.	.	TGTGCCAGCTCACCCGACACCTACGAGCAGTACTTC	CASSPDTYEQYF
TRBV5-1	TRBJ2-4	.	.	TGCGCCAGCAGCTTGACCAGAGCCAAAAACATTCAGTACTTC	CASSLTRAKNIQYF
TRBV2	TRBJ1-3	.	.	TGTGCCAGCACACTCGGCCCGGGAAACACCATATATTTT	CASTLGPGNTIYF
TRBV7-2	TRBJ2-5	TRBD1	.	TGTGCCAGCAGCTTAAGGGGGCGCCCAGAGACCCAGTACTTC	CASSLRGRPETQYF
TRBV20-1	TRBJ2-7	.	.	TGCAGTGCTAGAGACCCGCGACGGCCAATGAATACCTACGAGCAGTACTTC	CSARDPRRPMNTYEQYF
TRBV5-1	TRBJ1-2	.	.	TGCGCCAGCAGCTTGGCGGCAGGAGTTAACTATGGCTACACCTTC	CASSLAAGVNYGYTF
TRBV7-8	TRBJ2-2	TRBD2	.	TGTGCCAGCGGCGCTAGCGGGGGGGCGGTTGCCGGGGAGCTGTTTTTT	CASGASGGAVAGELFF
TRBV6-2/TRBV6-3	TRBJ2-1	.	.	TGTGCCAGCAAGGTGATCGGGGGTTTCGCCCATGAGCAGTTCTTC	CASKVIGGFAHEQFF
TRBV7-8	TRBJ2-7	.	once	TGTGCCAGCAGCAAATTCTCCTACGAGCAGTACTTC	CASSKFSYEQYF
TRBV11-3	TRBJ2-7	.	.	TGTGCCAGCAGCCATGACCCAGGAAGAGGGGAGCAGTACTTC	CASSHDPGRGEQYF
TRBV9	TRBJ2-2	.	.	TGTGCCAGCAGCCCACAGGTTCAGAACACCGGGGAGCTGTTTTTT	CASSPQVQNTGELFF
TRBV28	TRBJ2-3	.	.	TGTGCCAGCAGTTGGGGGGGGCTTGGGAGATATACGCAGTATTTT	CASSWGGLGRYTQYF
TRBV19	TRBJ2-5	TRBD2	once	TGTGCCAGTAGAAATAGCGGGGGGGCGAGAGAGACCCAGTACTTC	CASRNSGGARETQYF
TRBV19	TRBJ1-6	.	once	TGTGCCAGTAGCCTGAACTTGGGCACGGTTCCTAATTCACCCCTCCACTTT	CASSLNLGTVPNSPLHF
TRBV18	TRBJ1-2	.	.	TGTGCCAGCTCACCCGGGACCGTTGGCTACACCTTC	CASSPGTVGYTF
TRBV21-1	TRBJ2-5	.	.	TGTGCCAGCAGCAAAAGTAACAGGGAAGAGACCCAGTACTTC	CASSKSNREETQYF
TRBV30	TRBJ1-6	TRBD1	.	TGTGCCTGGGTACAGGGGTCCAATTCACCCCTCCACTTT	CAWVQGSNSPLHF